This T cell receptor beta chain came from a study of identical twins. Germline CDR1 LNHDA, CDR2 SQIVND (reference sequence). The J segment lost 7 bases and the V segment lost 5 bases, leaving 13 bases of the junction unmatched. The CDR3 is 17 residues long. Via MiXCR, TCRdb re-called the 5' RACE reads, giving one row per CDR3 protein. The sample records about 500,000 distinct CDR3 sequences, 14% being singletons. Only a few counts were recorded for this clonotype. This sample also belongs to another study, concerning yellow fever vaccine responses in identical twins.

The specimen sequenced was CD4+ T cells sorted from blood. This TCR came from a woman aged 18-29 years in good health. The V gene is TRBV19, the J gene TRBJ2-2; 10 bases match TRBD1. CDR3 in amino acids: CASSDPGTGVRDGELFF. Here the CDR3 DNA reads TGTGCCAGTAGTGATCCCGGGACAGGGGTTCGGGACGGGGAGCTGTTTTTT.